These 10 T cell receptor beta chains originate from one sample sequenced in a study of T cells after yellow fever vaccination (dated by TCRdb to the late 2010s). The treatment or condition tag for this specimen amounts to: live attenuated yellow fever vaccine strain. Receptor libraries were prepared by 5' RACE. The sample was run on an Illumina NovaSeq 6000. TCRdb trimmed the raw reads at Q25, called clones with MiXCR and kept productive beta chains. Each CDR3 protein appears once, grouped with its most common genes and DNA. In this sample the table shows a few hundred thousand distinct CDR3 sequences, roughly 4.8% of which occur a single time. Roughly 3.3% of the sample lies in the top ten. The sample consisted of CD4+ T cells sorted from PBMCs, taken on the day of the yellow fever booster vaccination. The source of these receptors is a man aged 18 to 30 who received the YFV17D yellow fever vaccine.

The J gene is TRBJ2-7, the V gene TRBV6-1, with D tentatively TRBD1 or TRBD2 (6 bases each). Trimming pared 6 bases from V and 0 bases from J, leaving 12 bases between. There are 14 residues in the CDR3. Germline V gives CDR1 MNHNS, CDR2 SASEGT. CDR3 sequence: CASSEGGSSYEQYF. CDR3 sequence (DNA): TGTGCCAGCAGCGAGGGGGGCAGCTCCTACGAGCAGTACTTC.

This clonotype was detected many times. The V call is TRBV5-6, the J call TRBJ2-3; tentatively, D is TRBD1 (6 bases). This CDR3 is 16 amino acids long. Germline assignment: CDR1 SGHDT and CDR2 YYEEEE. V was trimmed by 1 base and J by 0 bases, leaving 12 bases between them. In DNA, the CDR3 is TGTGCCAGCAGCTTGCCTCCAGGGACAAGCACAGATACGCAGTATTTT. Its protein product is CASSLPPGTSTDTQYF. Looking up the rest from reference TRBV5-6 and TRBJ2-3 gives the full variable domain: DAGVTQSPTHLIKTRGQQVTLRCSPKSGHDTVSWYQQALGQGPQFIFQYYEEEERQRGNFPDRFSGHQFPNYSSELNVNALLLGDSALYLCASSLPPGTSTDTQYFGPGTRLTVL.

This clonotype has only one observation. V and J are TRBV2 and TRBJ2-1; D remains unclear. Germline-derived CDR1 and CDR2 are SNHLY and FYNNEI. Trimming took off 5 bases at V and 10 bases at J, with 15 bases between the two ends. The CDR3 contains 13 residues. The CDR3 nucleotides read TGTGCCAGCAGTCCGGACCTGGCCAGAGAGCAGTTCTTC. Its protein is CASSPDLAREQFF.

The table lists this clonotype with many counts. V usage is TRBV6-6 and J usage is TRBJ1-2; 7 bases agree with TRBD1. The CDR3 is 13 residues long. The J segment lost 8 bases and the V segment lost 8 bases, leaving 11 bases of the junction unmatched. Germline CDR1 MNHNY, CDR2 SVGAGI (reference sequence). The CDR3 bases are TGTGCCAGCGCCGGGACAGTTCTCGGGGGCTACACCTTC. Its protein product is CASAGTVLGGYTF.

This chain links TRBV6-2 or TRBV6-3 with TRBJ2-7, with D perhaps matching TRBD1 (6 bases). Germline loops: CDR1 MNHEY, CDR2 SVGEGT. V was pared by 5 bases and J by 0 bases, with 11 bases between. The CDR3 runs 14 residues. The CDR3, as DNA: TGTGCCAGCAGTCGACAGGAGATCTCCTACGAGCAGTACTTC. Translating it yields CASSRQEISYEQYF.

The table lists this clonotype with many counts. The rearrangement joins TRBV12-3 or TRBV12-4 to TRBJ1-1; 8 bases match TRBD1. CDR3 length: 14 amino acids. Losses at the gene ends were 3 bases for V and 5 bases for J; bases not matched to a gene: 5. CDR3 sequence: CASSLSRGRTEAFF. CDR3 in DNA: TGTGCCAGCAGTTTGTCCAGGGGGCGGACTGAAGCTTTCTTT.

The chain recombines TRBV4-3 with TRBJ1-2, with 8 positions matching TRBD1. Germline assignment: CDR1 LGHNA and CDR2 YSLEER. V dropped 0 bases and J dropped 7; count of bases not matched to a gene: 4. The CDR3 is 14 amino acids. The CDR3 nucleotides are TGCGCCAGCAGCCAAGAAACCAGGGGGCCTGGCTACACCTTC. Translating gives CASSQETRGPGYTF.

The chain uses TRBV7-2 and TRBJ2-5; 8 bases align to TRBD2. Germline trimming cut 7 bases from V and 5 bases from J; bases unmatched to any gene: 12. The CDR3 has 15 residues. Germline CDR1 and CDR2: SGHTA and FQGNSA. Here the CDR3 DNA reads TGTGCCAGCAACCAGCGGGGGCAGGGACGGGAGACCCAGTACTTC. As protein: CASNQRGQGRETQYF. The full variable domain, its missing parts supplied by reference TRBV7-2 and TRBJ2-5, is GAGVSQSPSNKVTEKGKDVELRCDPISGHTALYWYRQSLGQGLEFLIYFQGNSAPDKSGLPSDRFSAERTGGSVSTLTIQRTQQEDSAVYLCASNQRGQGRETQYFGPGTRLLVL.

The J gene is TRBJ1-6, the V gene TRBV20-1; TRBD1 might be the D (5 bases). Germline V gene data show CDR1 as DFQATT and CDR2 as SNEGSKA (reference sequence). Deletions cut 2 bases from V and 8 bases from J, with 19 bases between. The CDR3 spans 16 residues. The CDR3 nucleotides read TGCAGTGCTAGATCCTCAGGGACGGGTTGGGATTCACCCCTCCACTTT. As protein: CSARSSGTGWDSPLHF.

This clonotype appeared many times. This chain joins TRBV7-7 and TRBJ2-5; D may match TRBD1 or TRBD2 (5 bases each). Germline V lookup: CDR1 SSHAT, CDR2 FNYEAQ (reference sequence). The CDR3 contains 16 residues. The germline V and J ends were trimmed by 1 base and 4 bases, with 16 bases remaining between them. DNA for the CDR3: TGTGCCAGCAGCTTAGGTTCTAGCCGGGGACCAGAGACCCAGTACTTC. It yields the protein CASSLGSSRGPETQYF. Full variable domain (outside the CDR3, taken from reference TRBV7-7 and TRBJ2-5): GAGVSQSPRYKVTKRGQDVTLRCDPISSHATLYWYQQALGQGPEFLTYFNYEAQPDKSGLPSDRFSAERPEGSISTLTIQRTEQRDSAMYRCASSLGSSRGPETQYFGPGTRLLVL.